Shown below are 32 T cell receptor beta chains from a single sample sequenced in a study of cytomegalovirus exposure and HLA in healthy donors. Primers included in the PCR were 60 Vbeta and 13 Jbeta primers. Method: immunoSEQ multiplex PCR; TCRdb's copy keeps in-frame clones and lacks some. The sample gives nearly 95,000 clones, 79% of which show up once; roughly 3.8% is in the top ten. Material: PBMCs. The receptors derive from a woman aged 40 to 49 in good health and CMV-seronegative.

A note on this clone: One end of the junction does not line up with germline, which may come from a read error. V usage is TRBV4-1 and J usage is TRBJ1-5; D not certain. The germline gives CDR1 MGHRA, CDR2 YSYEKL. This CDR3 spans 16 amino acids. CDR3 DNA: TGCGCCAGCAGCCAAGAAGTGACAAACTTTAATCAGCCCCAGAATTTT. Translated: CASSQEVTNFNQPQNF.

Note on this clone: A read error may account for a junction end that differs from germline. The CDR3 DNA is TGTGCCAGCAGTGAAATGGGACAGGATCGCCTGCGCTTC. It yields the protein CASSEMGQDRLRF. V and J are TRBV2 and TRBJ2-7; 8 bases agree with TRBD1. The CDR3 extends over 13 amino acids. Germline V gene sequence: CDR1 SNHLY, CDR2 FYNNEI.

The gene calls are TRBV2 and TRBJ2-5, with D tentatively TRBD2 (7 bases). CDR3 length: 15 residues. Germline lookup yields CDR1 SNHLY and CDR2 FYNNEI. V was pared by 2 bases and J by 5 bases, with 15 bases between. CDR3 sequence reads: CASSELGGLSETQYF. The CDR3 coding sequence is TGTGCCAGCAGTGAACTGGGGGGGCTGAGTGAGACCCAGTACTTC. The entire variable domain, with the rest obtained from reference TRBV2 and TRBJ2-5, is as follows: EPEVTQTPSHQVTQMGQEVILRCVPISNHLYFYWYRQILGQKVEFLVSFYNNEISEKSEIFDDQFSVERPDGSNFTLKIRSTKLEDSAMYFCASSELGGLSETQYFGPGTRLLVL.

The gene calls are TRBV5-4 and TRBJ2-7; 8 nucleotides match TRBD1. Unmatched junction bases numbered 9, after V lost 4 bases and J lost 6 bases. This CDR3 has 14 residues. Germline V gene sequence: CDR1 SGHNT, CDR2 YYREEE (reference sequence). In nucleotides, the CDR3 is TGTGCCAGCAGCCTACCCGGGACAGGAAGCGAGCAGTACTTC. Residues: CASSLPGTGSEQYF.

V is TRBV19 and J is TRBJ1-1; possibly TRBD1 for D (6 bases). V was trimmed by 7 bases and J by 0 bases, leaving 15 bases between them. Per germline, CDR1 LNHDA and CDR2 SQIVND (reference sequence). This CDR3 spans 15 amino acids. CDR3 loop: CASTVTGPLNTEAFF. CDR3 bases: TGTGCCAGTACCGTGACAGGCCCTTTGAACACTGAAGCTTTCTTT.

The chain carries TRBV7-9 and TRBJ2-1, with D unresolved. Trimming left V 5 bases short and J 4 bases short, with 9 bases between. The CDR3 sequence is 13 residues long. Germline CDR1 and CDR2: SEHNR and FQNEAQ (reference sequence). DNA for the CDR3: TGTGCCAGCAGCCGAGACACGTACAATGAGCAGTTCTTC. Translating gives CASSRDTYNEQFF.

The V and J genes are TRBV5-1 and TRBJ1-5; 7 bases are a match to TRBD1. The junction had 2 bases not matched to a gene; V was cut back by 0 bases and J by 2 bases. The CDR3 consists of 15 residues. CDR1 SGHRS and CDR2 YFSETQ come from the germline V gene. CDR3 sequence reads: CASSLEGGGNQPQHF. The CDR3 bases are TGCGCCAGCAGCTTGGAAGGGGGCGGCAATCAGCCCCAGCATTTT.

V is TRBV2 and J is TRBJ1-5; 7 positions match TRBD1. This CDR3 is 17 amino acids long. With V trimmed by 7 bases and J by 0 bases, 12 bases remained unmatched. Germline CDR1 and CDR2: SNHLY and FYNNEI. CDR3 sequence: CASTAPGQRNSNQPQHF. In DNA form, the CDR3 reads TGTGCCAGCACTGCACCGGGACAGAGAAATAGCAATCAGCCCCAGCATTTT.

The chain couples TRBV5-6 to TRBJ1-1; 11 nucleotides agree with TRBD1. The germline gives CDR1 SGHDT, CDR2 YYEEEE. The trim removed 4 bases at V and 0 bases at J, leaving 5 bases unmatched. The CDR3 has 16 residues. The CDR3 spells CASSTRTGGMNTEAFF. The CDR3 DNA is TGTGCCAGCAGCACACGGACAGGGGGCATGAACACTGAAGCTTTCTTT.

CDR3 sequence reads: CASSLDFYEQYF. CDR3 DNA sequence: TGTGCCAGCAGCTTGGACTTCTACGAGCAGTACTTC. V is TRBV5-4 and J is TRBJ2-7; D is unclear. The V end lost 0 bases, the J end lost 3 bases, and 4 bases lay between the germline ends. This CDR3 contains 12 residues. Germline values: CDR1 SGHNT, CDR2 YYREEE (reference sequence).

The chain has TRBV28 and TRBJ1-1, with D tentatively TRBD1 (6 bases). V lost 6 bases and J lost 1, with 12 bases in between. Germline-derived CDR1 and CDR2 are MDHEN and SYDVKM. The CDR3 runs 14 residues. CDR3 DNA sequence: TGTGCCAGCAGCTTACAGGGCGCGAACACTGAAGCTTTCTTT. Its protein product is CASSLQGANTEAFF.

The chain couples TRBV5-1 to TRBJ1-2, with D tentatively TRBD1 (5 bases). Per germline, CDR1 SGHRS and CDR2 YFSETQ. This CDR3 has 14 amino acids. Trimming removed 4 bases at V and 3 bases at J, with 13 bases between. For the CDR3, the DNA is TGCGCCAGCAGCCCATCAGGGTCGGACTATGGCTACACCTTC. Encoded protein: CASSPSGSDYGYTF. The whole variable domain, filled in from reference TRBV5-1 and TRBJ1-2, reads KAGVTQTPRYLIKTRGQQVTLSCSPISGHRSVSWYQQTPGQGLQFLFEYFSETQRNKGNFPGRFSGRQFSNSRSEMNVSTLELGDSALYLCASSPSGSDYGYTFGSGTRLTVV.

In nucleotides, the CDR3 is TGTGCCAGCTCACCACCGACAACCTACACCGGGGAGCTGTTTTTT. Amino acids: CASSPPTTYTGELFF. The chain joins TRBV18 to TRBJ2-2; D gene uncertain. CDR1 and CDR2 (germline): KGHSH, LQKENI. The ends were cut back, 0 bases at V and 3 bases at J, with 8 bases in the middle. The CDR3 is 15 amino acids. Full variable domain (outside the CDR3, taken from reference TRBV18 and TRBJ2-2): NAGVMQNPRHLVRRRGQEARLRCSPMKGHSHVYWYRQLPEEGLKFMVYLQKENIIDESGMPKERFSAEFPKEGPSILRIQQVVRGDSAAYFCASSPPTTYTGELFFGEGSRLTVL.

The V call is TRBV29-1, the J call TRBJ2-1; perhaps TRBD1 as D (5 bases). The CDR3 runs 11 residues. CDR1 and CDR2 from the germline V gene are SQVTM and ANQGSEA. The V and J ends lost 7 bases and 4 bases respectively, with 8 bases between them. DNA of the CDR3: TGCAGCGCTGACAGTTACAATGAGCAGTTCTTC. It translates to CSADSYNEQFF.

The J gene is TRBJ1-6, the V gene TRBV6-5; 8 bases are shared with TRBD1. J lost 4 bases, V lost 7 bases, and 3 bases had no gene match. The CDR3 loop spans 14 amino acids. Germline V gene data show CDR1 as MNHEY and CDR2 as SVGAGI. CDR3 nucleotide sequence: TGTGCCAGCACCGGACAGGGTTATAATTCACCCCTCCACTTT. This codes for CASTGQGYNSPLHF.

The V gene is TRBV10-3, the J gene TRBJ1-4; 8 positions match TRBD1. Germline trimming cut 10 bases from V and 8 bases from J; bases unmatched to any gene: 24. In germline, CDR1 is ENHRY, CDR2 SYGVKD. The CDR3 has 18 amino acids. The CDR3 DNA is TGTGCCACCAAAGGGTCCAGGGGGCGCATCCTCGGGTCCGAAAAACTGTTTTTT. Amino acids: CATKGSRGRILGSEKLFF.

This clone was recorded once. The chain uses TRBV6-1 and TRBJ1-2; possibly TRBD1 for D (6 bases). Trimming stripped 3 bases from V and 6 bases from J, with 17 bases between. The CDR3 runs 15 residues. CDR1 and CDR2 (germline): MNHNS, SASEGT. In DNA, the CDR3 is TGTGCCAGCAGTGATAGACCCACAGGGCACCATGGCTACACCTTC. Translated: CASSDRPTGHHGYTF.

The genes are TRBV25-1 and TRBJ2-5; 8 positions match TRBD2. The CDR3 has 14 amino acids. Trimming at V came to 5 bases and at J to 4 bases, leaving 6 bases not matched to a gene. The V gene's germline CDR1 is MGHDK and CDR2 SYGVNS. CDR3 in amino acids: CASSIGGGPETQYF. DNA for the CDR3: TGTGCCAGCAGTATCGGGGGGGGCCCAGAGACCCAGTACTTC.

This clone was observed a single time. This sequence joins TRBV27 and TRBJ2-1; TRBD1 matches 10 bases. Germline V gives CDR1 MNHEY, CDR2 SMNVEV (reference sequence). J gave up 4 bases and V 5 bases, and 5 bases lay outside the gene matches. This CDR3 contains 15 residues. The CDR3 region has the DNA TGTGCCAGCAGTCCGGACAGGGGGGGATACAATGAGCAGTTCTTC. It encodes CASSPDRGGYNEQFF.

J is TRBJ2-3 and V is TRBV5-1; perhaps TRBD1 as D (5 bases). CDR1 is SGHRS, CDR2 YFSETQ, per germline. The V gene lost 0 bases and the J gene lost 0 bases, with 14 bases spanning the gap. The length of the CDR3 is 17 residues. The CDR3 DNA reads TGCGCCAGCAGCTTGGTGACAGAAACAACTAGCACAGATACGCAGTATTTT. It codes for CASSLVTETTSTDTQYF.

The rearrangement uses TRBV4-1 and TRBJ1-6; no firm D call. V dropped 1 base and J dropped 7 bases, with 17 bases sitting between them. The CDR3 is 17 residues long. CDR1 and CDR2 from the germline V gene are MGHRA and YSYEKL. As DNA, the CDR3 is TGCGCCAGCAGCCAAGCCCCTTTTGAGGGAAGGAATTCACCCCTCCACTTT. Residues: CASSQAPFEGRNSPLHF.

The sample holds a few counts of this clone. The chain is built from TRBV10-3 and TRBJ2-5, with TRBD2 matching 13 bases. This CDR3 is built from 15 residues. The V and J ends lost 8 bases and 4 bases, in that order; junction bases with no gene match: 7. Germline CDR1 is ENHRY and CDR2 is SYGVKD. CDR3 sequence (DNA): TGTGCCATCTTAGCAAGGACTAGCGGGGGAGAGACCCAGTACTTC. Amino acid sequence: CAILARTSGGETQYF.

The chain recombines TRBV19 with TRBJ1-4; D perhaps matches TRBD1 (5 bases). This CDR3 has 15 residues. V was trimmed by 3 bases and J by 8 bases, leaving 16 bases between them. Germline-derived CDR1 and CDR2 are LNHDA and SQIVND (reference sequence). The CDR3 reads CASSITGDIGEKLFF. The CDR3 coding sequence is TGTGCCAGTAGTATCACAGGTGATATTGGGGAAAAACTGTTTTTT.

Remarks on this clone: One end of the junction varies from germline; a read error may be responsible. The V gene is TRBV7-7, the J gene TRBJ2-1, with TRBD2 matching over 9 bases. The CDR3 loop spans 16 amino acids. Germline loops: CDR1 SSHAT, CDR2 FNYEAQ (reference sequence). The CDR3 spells CASSLGYSGGSNEQFF. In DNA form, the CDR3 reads TGTGCTAGCAGCCTCGGGTATAGCGGGGGTTCCAATGAGCAGTTCTTC.

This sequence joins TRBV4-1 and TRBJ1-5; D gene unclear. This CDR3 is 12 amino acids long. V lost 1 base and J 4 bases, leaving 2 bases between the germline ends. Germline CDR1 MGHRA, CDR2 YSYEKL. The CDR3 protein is CASSQANQPQHF. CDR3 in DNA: TGCGCCAGCAGCCAAGCAAATCAGCCCCAGCATTTT.

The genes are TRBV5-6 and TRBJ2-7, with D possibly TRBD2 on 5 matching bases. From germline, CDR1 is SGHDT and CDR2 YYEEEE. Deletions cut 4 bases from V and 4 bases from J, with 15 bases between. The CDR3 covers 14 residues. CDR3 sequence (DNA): TGTGCCAGCAGCGTAGAAGGAGGACGGTACGAGCAGTACTTC. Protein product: CASSVEGGRYEQYF.

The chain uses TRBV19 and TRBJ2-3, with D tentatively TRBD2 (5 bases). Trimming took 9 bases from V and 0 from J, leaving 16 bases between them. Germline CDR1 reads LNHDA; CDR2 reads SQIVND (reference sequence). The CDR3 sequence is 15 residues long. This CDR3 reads CASHGELSSTDTQYF. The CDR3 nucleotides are TGTGCCAGCCACGGGGAGTTATCTAGCACAGATACGCAGTATTTT.

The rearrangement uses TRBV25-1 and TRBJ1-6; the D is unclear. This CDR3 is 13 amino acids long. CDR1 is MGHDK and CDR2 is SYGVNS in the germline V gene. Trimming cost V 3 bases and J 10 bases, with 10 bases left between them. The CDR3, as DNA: TGTGCCAGCAGTGAGGGCTGGGTATCACCCCTCCACTTT. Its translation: CASSEGWVSPLHF.

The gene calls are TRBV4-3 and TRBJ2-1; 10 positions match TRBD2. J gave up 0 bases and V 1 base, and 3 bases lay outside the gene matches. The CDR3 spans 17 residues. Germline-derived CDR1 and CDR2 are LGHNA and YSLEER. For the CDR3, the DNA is TGCGCCAGCAGCCAAGGGACTAGCGGTATCTCCTACAATGAGCAGTTCTTC. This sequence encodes CASSQGTSGISYNEQFF.

The CDR3 region is CASSYSGGATETQYF. In DNA, the CDR3 is TGTGCCAGCAGTTACTCGGGCGGGGCGACGGAGACCCAGTACTTC. The V gene is TRBV6-6, the J gene TRBJ2-5; D is perhaps TRBD2 (6 bases). V lost 0 bases to trimming and J lost 5 bases, with 13 bases between them. The CDR3 totals 15 residues. Per the germline V gene, CDR1 is MNHNY and CDR2 is SVGAGI (reference sequence).

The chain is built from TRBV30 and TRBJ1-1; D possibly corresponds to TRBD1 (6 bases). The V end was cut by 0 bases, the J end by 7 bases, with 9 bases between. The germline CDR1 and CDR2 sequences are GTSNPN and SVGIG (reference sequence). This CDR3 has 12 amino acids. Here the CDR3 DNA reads TGTGCCTGGAGTGTAAGCAGGGGTGAAGCTTTCTTT. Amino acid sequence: CAWSVSRGEAFF.

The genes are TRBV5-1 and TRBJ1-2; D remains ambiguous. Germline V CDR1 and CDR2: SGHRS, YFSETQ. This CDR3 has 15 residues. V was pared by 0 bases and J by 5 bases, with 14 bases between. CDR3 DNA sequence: TGCGCCAGCAGCTTGGTGGAGGGTAAGGAATATGGCTACACCTTC. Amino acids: CASSLVEGKEYGYTF.